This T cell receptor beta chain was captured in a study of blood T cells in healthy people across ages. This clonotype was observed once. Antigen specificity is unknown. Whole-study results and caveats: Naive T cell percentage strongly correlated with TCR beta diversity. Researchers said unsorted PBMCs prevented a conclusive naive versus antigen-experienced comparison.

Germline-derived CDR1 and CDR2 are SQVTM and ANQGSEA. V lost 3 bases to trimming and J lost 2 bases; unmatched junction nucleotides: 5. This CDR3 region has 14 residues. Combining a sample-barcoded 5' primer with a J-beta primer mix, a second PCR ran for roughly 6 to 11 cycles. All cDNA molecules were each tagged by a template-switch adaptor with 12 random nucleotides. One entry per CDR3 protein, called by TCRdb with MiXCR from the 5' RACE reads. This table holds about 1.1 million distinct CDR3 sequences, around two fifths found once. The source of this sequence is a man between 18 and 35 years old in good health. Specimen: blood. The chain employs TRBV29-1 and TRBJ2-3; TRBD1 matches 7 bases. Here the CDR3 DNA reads TGCAGCGTTGACGGGACAGCGGCCACAGATACGCAGTATTTT. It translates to CSVDGTAATDTQYF.